The T cell receptor beta chain described here comes from a study of CD8+ T cells in alopecia areata. Isolated RNA was reverse transcribed into cDNA used as the sequencing template. Profiled with immunoSEQ multiplex PCR; TCRdb holds only in-frame clones, not every one. The sample yields about 210,000 clones, around three fifths seen once. This CDR3 has 14 amino acids. V lost 3 bases, J lost 6 bases, and 3 bases stayed unmatched. Germline V lookup: CDR1 SGHNT, CDR2 YENEEA. Described treatment: oral pan-JAK inhibitor, 5-10 mg twice daily. This clone was detected only once. The sequences come from CD4+ T cells sorted from blood, collected at week 4, from a patient treated with tofacitinib. The sequence was collected from a human donor with alopecia areata. The chain is built from TRBV11-3 and TRBJ2-1, with 9 bases fitting TRBD1. In nucleotides, the CDR3 is TGTGCCAGCAGCTTGGGACAGGGCAGCAATGAGCAGTTCTTC. Translation: CASSLGQGSNEQFF.